The text below deals with one T cell receptor (beta chain). These data belong to a study of T-cell reconstitution after alpha-beta-depleted transplantation in children. V was pared by 1 base and J by 16 bases, with 16 bases of the junction left unmatched. The CDR3 consists of 16 residues. Germline CDR1 MGHRA, CDR2 YSYEKL. Unique molecular identifiers were incorporated into the prepared TCRbeta library. Each CDR3 protein gets one entry after TCRdb re-called the PCR reads with MiXCR. The sample holds about 980,000 distinct CDR3 sequences, 25% to 35% seen once. The rearrangement joins TRBV4-1 to TRBJ1-4; 9 bases are a match to TRBD1. The clonotype comes from a boy in the first two years of life who had a stem cell transplant for SCID, so the T cells may come from the graft donor. This material consisted of PBMCs, mostly from graft donor cells, taken 360 days after TCRalphabeta/CD19-depleted stem cell transplant. CDR3 nucleotides: TGCGCCAGCAGCCAAGGGGGCCCGGGACAGGGAGTTCAACGGTTTTTT. The encoded protein is CASSQGGPGQGVQRFF.